This TCR beta chain is drawn from a study of cytomegalovirus exposure and HLA in healthy donors. The study, taken as a whole, reports: Links to common viral pathogens appeared, in a later analysis, for several of the most significant clusters. An assumption of roughly uniform sequencing depth across donors underlay the presence/absence analyses.

A note on this clone: The antigen remains undetermined.

These donors counted as nominally healthy when sampled, but unrecorded immune exposures were likely. The PCR ran on 60 Vbeta and 13 Jbeta primers. Method: immunoSEQ multiplex PCR; TCRdb's copy keeps in-frame clones and lacks some. The table has some 85,000 clones, about 79% seen once. The source material was PBMCs. This TCR was sampled from a man between 18 and 35 years old in good health and CMV-seropositive.

CDR3 coding DNA: TGTGCCAGCGGGTATAGACAGGAGAGACCCTACGAGCAGTACTTC. Protein sequence: CASGYRQERPYEQYF. V is TRBV2 and J is TRBJ2-7; TRBD1 is a possible D gene (6 bases). The germline CDR1 and CDR2 sequences are SNHLY and FYNNEI. CDR3 length: 15 amino acids. Trimming took off 8 bases at V and 2 bases at J, with 19 bases between the two ends.